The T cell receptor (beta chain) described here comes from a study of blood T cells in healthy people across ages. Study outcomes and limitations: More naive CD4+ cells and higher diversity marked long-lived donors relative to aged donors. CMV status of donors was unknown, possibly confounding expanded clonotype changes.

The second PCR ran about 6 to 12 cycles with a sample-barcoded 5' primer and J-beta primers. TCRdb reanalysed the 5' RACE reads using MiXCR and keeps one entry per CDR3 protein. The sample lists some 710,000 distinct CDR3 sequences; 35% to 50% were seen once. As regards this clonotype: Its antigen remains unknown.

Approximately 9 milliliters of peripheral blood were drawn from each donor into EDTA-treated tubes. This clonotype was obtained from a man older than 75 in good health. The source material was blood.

The CDR3 loop reads CASSLHQGTKRQYF. CDR3 DNA sequence: TGCGCCAGCAGCTTGCACCAGGGGACGAAGCGGCAGTACTTC. The J gene is TRBJ2-7, the V gene TRBV5-1, with D perhaps TRBD1 (6 bases). The CDR3 has 14 residues. CDR1 SGHRS and CDR2 YFSETQ come from the germline V gene. Trimming took off 1 base at V and 9 bases at J, with 17 bases between the two ends.